This passage covers 29 T cell receptor beta chains from one sample sequenced in a study of CD8+CD57+ T cells in acquired aplastic anemia. According to the study, genomic DNA was the template for TCR beta VDJ and CDR3 profiling. One entry per CDR3 protein, called by TCRdb with MiXCR from the reads. The sample lists some 200,000 distinct CDR3 sequences, approximately 48% occurring once. Sequenced patients had shown CD8+CD57+ cell expansion by flow cytometry. The sequencing input was sorted CD4+, CD8+, or CD8+CD57+ T cells (not recorded which) from PBMCs. Source of these receptors: a human donor with aplastic anemia.

With respect to this clonotype: A read error may account for a junction end that differs from germline. This rearrangement joins TRBV7-8 to TRBJ2-1, with 8 bases lining up with TRBD1. Germline V gene data show CDR1 as SGHVS and CDR2 as FQNEAQ. The CDR3 totals 13 residues. CDR3 loop: CASSEMGTGEQFF. DNA for the CDR3: TGCGCCAGCAGCGAAATGGGGACAGGCGAGCAGTTCTTC.

This clonotype was counted many times. This rearrangement joins TRBV11-3 to TRBJ2-3; D is possibly TRBD2 (5 bases). Germline V gene sequence: CDR1 SGHNT, CDR2 YENEEA. The V end lost 3 bases, the J end lost 2 bases, and 9 bases lay between the germline ends. This CDR3 contains 14 residues. CDR3 loop: CASSFGLVTDTQYF. The CDR3 DNA reads TGTGCCAGCAGCTTCGGACTCGTCACAGATACGCAGTATTTT.

On this clonotype itself: An end of the junction does not agree with germline; a read error may underlie this. The chain combines TRBV19 with TRBJ2-7; D is undetermined. CDR1 and CDR2 (germline): LNHDA, SQIVND (reference sequence). The CDR3 is 14 residues long. CDR3 region: CASTVDGRSYEQYF. The DNA for the CDR3 is TGTGCAAGTACGGTCGACGGCCGCTCCTACGAGCAGTACTTC.

The rearrangement uses TRBV11-2 and TRBJ2-2; D unclear. This CDR3 comprises 15 residues. Germline CDR1 SGHAT, CDR2 FQNNGV. V shed 0 bases and J shed 2 bases, with 7 bases lying between them. The CDR3 loop is CASSLEWENTGELFF. The CDR3 coding sequence is TGTGCCAGCAGCTTAGAATGGGAAAACACCGGGGAGCTGTTTTTT.

This clonotype was counted many times. The chain's CDR3 is CASSFYLTGSSGANVLTF. The CDR3 region has the DNA TGCGCCAGCAGCTTCTATTTGACAGGGAGCTCTGGGGCCAACGTCCTGACTTTC. V and J are TRBV5-1 and TRBJ2-6; TRBD1 matches 7 bases. J gave up 0 bases and V 2 bases, and 8 bases lay outside the gene matches. The CDR3 extends over 18 amino acids. Germline V gene sequence: CDR1 SGHRS, CDR2 YFSETQ.

The rearrangement links TRBV9 to TRBJ2-7; D not resolved. Germline V CDR1 and CDR2: SGDLS, YYNGEE. The CDR3 is 15 amino acids. Trimming removed 4 bases at V and 5 bases at J, with 19 bases between. CDR3 amino acids: CASSPSGWMDDEQYF. The CDR3 DNA reads as TGTGCCAGCAGCCCTTCCGGCTGGATGGACGACGAGCAGTACTTC.

V gene TRBV24-1 combines with J gene TRBJ2-3, with D tentatively TRBD1 or TRBD2 (5 bases each). Trimming cost V 8 bases and J 0 bases, with 14 bases left between them. The CDR3 length is 15 residues. Germline CDR1 KGHDR, CDR2 SFDVKD. The CDR3 DNA is TGTGCCACCACGGGGACGGACCTTAGCACAGATACGCAGTATTTT. Translating gives CATTGTDLSTDTQYF.

The chain combines TRBV12-3 or TRBV12-4 with TRBJ1-6; no clear D. CDR3 length equals 18 residues. Trimming left V 5 bases short and J 0 bases short, with 17 bases between. For the CDR3, the DNA is TGTGCCAGCAGTCCGGCGGTAGGGAAAAACTCCTATAATTCACCCCTCCACTTT. Protein sequence: CASSPAVGKNSYNSPLHF.

As regards this clonotype: The conserved final phenylalanine or tryptophan is absent from the CDR3, which likely points to a read error. The rearrangement joins TRBV19 to TRBJ2-7; 11 bases match TRBD2. The germline CDR1 and CDR2 sequences are LNHDA and SQIVND (reference sequence). The CDR3 extends over 15 amino acids. The ends lost 5 bases at V and 3 bases at J; junction bases unmatched: 6. The CDR3 DNA is TGTGCCAGTAGTTTACGACTAGCGGGATACTACGAGCAGTACCTC. Protein product: CASSLRLAGYYEQYL.

The chain combines TRBV7-9 with TRBJ2-5; no clear D gene. Looked up from germline, CDR1 is SEHNR and CDR2 is FQNEAQ (reference sequence). Trimming took 3 bases from V and 5 from J, leaving 10 bases between them. The CDR3 has 13 residues. CDR3 sequence: CASSLGYGETQYF. CDR3 nucleotide sequence: TGTGCCAGCAGCTTGGGCTACGGGGAGACCCAGTACTTC.

Only a few counts were recorded for this clonotype. The J gene is TRBJ2-3, the V gene TRBV13; the match to TRBD2 covers 12 bases. CDR3 size: 19 residues. The V gene's germline CDR1 is PRHDT and CDR2 FYEKMQ (reference sequence). Trimming cost V 5 bases and J 0 bases; bases outside gene matches: 12. CDR3 in DNA: TGTGCCAGCAGCGCTTGGACTAGCGGGACCCTGACTAGCACAGATACGCAGTATTTT. Protein product: CASSAWTSGTLTSTDTQYF.

The CDR3 region is CSANRGPYEQYF. The CDR3 nucleotides read TGCAGCGCAAACAGGGGACCCTACGAGCAGTACTTC. The genes are TRBV29-1 and TRBJ2-7; 7 bases fit TRBD1. There are 12 residues in the CDR3. Losses at the gene ends were 7 bases for V and 2 bases for J; bases not matched to a gene: 5. Germline CDR1 and CDR2: SQVTM and ANQGSEA.

This clonotype was counted only a few times. The chain links TRBV9 to TRBJ2-1; D unclear. Trimming shortened V by 2 bases and J by 0 bases, and 18 bases separated the two germline ends. Germline CDR1 SGDLS, CDR2 YYNGEE. The CDR3 has 18 amino acids. The CDR3 nucleotides are TGTGCCAGCAGCGTTACCCCGATCCTAGTCCCCTCCTACAATGAGCAGTTCTTC. Translation: CASSVTPILVPSYNEQFF.

V and J are TRBV7-8 and TRBJ1-2; possible D gene TRBD1, 5 bases. The germline CDR1 and CDR2 sequences are SGHVS and FQNEAQ. The V end lost 3 bases, the J end lost 2 bases, and 16 bases lay between the germline ends. This CDR3 region has 16 residues. CDR3 bases: TGTGCCAGCAGCTTCGGGGCAGGTGGGCAAAACTATGGCTACACCTTC. Translated: CASSFGAGGQNYGYTF.

This clonotype was found many times. The rearrangement uses TRBV7-2 and TRBJ2-7; 8 nucleotides align to TRBD1. V trimming: 5 bases; J trimming: 6 bases; junction bases outside the gene matches: 3. CDR1 is SGHTA, CDR2 FQGNSA, per germline. CDR3 length equals 12 residues. CDR3 protein: CASSRDRGEQYF. The CDR3 DNA sequence: TGTGCCAGCAGCCGCGACAGGGGCGAGCAGTACTTC.

In this sample, this clonotype turned up many times. The rearrangement uses TRBV7-2 and TRBJ1-2, with D tentatively TRBD1 (6 bases). Trimming left V 4 bases short and J 4 bases short, with 13 bases between. Germline V gives CDR1 SGHTA, CDR2 FQGNSA. This CDR3 region has 14 residues. As DNA, the CDR3 is TGTGCCAGCAGCTCGGGGAGGGGGTTCTATGGCTACACCTTC. Its translation: CASSSGRGFYGYTF.

The J gene is TRBJ2-7, the V gene TRBV15; 10 bases match TRBD2. There are 17 residues in the CDR3. J gave up 0 bases and V 0 bases, and 5 bases lay outside the gene matches. The germline V gene encodes CDR1 LNHNV and CDR2 YYDKDF (reference sequence). The CDR3 DNA sequence: TGTGCCACCAGCAGAGAGGGAACTAGCGGGACCTCCTACGAGCAGTACTTC. It specifies CATSREGTSGTSYEQYF.

CDR3 residues: CATSPTSGVDTQYF. CDR3 bases: TGTGCCACGAGCCCGACTAGCGGGGTAGATACGCAGTATTTT. The chain recombines TRBV24-1 with TRBJ2-3; 11 bases are a match to TRBD2. The V gene's germline CDR1 is KGHDR and CDR2 SFDVKD. The V gene end was trimmed by 10 bases and the J gene end by 5 bases; junction bases not matched to a gene: 7. This CDR3 contains 14 residues.

The chain links TRBV7-2 to TRBJ2-7, with D possibly called TRBD1 or TRBD2 (5 bases each). The germline V and J ends were trimmed by 5 bases and 2 bases, with 10 bases remaining between them. The CDR3 loop spans 13 amino acids. Germline V gives CDR1 SGHTA, CDR2 FQGNSA. The CDR3 DNA is TGTGCCAGCAGCCGGGACCCAGCCTACGAGCAGTACTTC. Protein sequence: CASSRDPAYEQYF.

The chain employs TRBV15 and TRBJ2-3; D remains ambiguous. V lost 0 bases, J lost 6 bases, and 13 bases lay in between. Germline assignment: CDR1 LNHNV and CDR2 YYDKDF (reference sequence). This CDR3 comprises 15 residues. The CDR3 DNA reads as TGTGCCACCAGCAGAGATCGCGAAGGTGGGGATACGCAGTATTTT. Protein sequence: CATSRDREGGDTQYF.

The chain couples TRBV11-2 to TRBJ2-1, with TRBD2 matching over 11 bases. The germline V gene encodes CDR1 SGHAT and CDR2 FQNNGV. The CDR3 runs 16 residues. V lost 6 bases to trimming and J lost 5 bases; unmatched junction nucleotides: 9. The CDR3 sequence: CASRIYPGLADNEQFF. CDR3 coding DNA: TGTGCCAGCAGAATTTACCCGGGACTAGCGGACAATGAGCAGTTCTTC.

A remark on this clonotype: Given a much more abundant clone one base away, this may be a read error. The chain recombines TRBV27 with TRBJ2-7; D may be TRBD1 (5 bases). The CDR3 spans 14 residues. From germline, CDR1 is MNHEY and CDR2 SMNVEV (reference sequence). V was pared by 2 bases and J by 6 bases, with 14 bases between. Here the CDR3 reads CASSLRQGNCEQYF. The CDR3 DNA reads as TGTGCCAGCAGTTTACGGCAGGGAAACTGCGAGCAGTACTTC.

The chain has TRBV5-1 and TRBJ2-2; D not resolved. Trimming pared 3 bases from V and 0 bases from J, leaving 9 bases between. The CDR3 runs to 15 residues. Looked up from germline, CDR1 is SGHRS and CDR2 is YFSETQ. The CDR3: CASSSSAPNTGELFF. The CDR3 DNA follows: TGCGCCAGCAGCTCGAGCGCCCCGAACACCGGGGAGCTGTTTTTT. The full variable domain, rest sourced from reference TRBV5-1 and TRBJ2-2, is KAGVTQTPRYLIKTRGQQVTLSCSPISGHRSVSWYQQTPGQGLQFLFEYFSETQRNKGNFPGRFSGRQFSNSRSEMNVSTLELGDSALYLCASSSSAPNTGELFFGEGSRLTVL.

The chain couples TRBV7-2 to TRBJ1-3; D call uncertain. The CDR3 covers 15 residues. With 10 bases removed from V and 2 bases from J, the gap between germline ends came to 18 bases. CDR1 and CDR2 (germline): SGHTA, FQGNSA. CDR3 loop: CATDLDGAAGNTIYF. The CDR3 region has the DNA TGTGCCACAGATTTGGACGGAGCGGCTGGAAACACCATATATTTT.

This clonotype was seen a single time. The chain joins TRBV29-1 to TRBJ2-1; 9 nucleotides align to TRBD1. The trim removed 4 bases at V and 0 bases at J, leaving 4 bases unmatched. Germline V gene lookup returns CDR1 SQVTM and CDR2 ANQGSEA. The CDR3 has 15 amino acids. This CDR3 is CSVGTGAYSYNEQFF. The CDR3 DNA reads as TGCAGCGTTGGGACAGGGGCCTACTCCTACAATGAGCAGTTCTTC.

This clonotype was recorded at least ten times. The chain employs TRBV7-9 and TRBJ1-1; 7 bases fit TRBD1. With 5 bases clipped from V and 0 bases from J, the junction kept 9 bases outside the gene matches. CDR3 length: 16 amino acids. CDR1 is SEHNR and CDR2 is FQNEAQ in the germline V gene (reference sequence). CDR3 DNA sequence: TGTGCCAGCAGCCTAGGCCACGACAGGGTGAACACTGAAGCTTTCTTT. Translation: CASSLGHDRVNTEAFF.

The chain combines TRBV19 with TRBJ2-1; TRBD2 matches 9 bases. V was clipped by 7 bases and J by 4 bases; unmatched bases: 8. CDR3 length equals 15 residues. The V gene's germline CDR1 is LNHDA and CDR2 SQIVND (reference sequence). The chain's CDR3 is CASKDSGGLYNEQFF. The CDR3 nucleotides read TGTGCCAGTAAGGATAGCGGGGGACTTTACAATGAGCAGTTCTTC.

With respect to this clonotype: One end of the junction does not line up with germline, which may come from a read error. This chain joins TRBV19 and TRBJ2-7; unclear D gene. The CDR3 consists of 8 residues. Germline V CDR1 and CDR2: LNHDA, SQIVND (reference sequence). CDR3 nucleotides: TGTGCCAGTAGAGTCCTCGGGTTC. Its protein is CASRVLGF. The whole variable domain, filled in from reference TRBV19 and TRBJ2-7, reads DGGITQSPKYLFRKEGQNVTLSCEQNLNHDAMYWYRQDPGQGLRLIYYSQIVNDFQKGDIAEGYSVSREKKESFPLTVTSAQKNPTAFYLCASRVLGFGPGTRLTVT.

This chain connects TRBV9 to TRBJ2-7; D not certain. The CDR3 totals 14 residues. Germline CDR1 reads SGDLS; CDR2 reads YYNGEE. V was clipped by 0 bases and J by 1 base, with 8 bases between them. CDR3 sequence reads: CASSVGDNSYEQYF. DNA of the CDR3: TGTGCCAGCAGCGTAGGAGACAATTCCTACGAGCAGTACTTC.